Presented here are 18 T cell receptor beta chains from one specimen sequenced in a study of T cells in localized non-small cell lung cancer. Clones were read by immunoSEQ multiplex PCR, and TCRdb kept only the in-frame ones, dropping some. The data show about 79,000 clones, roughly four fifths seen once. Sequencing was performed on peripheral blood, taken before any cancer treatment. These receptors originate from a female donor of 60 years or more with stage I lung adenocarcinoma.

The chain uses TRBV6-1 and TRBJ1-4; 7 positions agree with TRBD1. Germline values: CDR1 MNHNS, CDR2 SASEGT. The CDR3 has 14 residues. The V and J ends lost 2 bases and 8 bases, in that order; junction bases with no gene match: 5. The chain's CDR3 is CASSETGADEKLFF. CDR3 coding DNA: TGTGCCAGCAGTGAAACAGGGGCAGACGAAAAACTGTTTTTT.

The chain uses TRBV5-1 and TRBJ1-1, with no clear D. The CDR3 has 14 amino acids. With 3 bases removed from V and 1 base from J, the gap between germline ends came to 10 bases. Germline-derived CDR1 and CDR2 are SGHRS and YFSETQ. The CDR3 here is CASSSGLENTEAFF. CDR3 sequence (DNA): TGCGCCAGCAGCTCTGGGCTGGAGAACACTGAAGCTTTCTTT.

This CDR3 reads CASSLEGSYNSPLHF. In DNA form, the CDR3 reads TGTGCCAGCAGCTTAGAGGGGTCCTATAATTCACCCCTCCACTTT. This chain joins TRBV11-1 and TRBJ1-6; tentative D call: TRBD1 (5 bases). V was trimmed by 1 base and J by 1 base, leaving 5 bases between them. There are 15 residues in the CDR3. The germline CDR1 and CDR2 sequences are SGHAT and FQDESV (reference sequence).

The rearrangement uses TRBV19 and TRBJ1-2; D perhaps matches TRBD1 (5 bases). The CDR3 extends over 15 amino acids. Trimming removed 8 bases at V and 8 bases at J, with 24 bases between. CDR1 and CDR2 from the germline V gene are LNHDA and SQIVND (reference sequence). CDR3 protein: CASSPLGTSPSGYTF. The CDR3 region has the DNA TGTGCCAGTTCCCCCTTGGGGACTTCTCCTTCGGGCTACACCTTC.

The CDR3 loop reads CASSRRQGHGYTF. Written as DNA, the CDR3 is TGTGCCAGCAGCCGGCGACAGGGCCATGGCTACACCTTC. The chain employs TRBV6-5 and TRBJ1-2; 7 positions agree with TRBD1. The CDR3 totals 13 residues. CDR1 MNHEY and CDR2 SVGAGI come from the germline V gene. Germline trimming cut 6 bases from V and 6 bases from J; bases unmatched to any gene: 7.

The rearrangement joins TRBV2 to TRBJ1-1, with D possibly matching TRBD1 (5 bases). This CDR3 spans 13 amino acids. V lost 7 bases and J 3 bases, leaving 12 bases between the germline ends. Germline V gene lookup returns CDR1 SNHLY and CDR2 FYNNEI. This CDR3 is CASKSRGDTEAFF. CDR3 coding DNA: TGTGCCAGCAAGTCCCGGGGGGACACTGAAGCTTTCTTT.

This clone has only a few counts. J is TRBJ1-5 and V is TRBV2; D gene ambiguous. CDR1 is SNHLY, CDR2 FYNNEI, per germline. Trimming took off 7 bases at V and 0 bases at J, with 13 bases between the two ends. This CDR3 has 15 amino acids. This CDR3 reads CASKQTFHSNQPQHF. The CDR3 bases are TGTGCCAGCAAACAGACCTTTCATAGCAATCAGCCCCAGCATTTT. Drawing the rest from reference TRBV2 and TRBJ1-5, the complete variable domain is EPEVTQTPSHQVTQMGQEVILRCVPISNHLYFYWYRQILGQKVEFLVSFYNNEISEKSEIFDDQFSVERPDGSNFTLKIRSTKLEDSAMYFCASKQTFHSNQPQHFGDGTRLSIL.

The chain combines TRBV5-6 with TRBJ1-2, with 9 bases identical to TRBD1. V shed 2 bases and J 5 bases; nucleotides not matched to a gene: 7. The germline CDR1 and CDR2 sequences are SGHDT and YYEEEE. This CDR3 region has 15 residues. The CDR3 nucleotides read TGTGCCAGCAGCTTCCGGGACAGGGTATGGTATGGCTACACCTTC. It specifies CASSFRDRVWYGYTF.

CDR3 bases: TGTGCCAGCAGCTTAGCGGGGGGGAGCACAGATACGCAGTATTTT. As protein: CASSLAGGSTDTQYF. The chain combines TRBV11-1 with TRBJ2-3; 7 bases are shared with TRBD2. Germline CDR1 is SGHAT and CDR2 is FQDESV (reference sequence). Trimming took 0 bases from V and 0 from J; bases not matched to a gene: 0. This CDR3 contains 15 residues. Together with reference TRBV11-1 and TRBJ2-3, the CDR3 gives the full variable domain: EAEVAQSPRYKITEKSQAVAFWCDPISGHATLYWYRQILGQGPELLVQFQDESVVDDSQLPKDRFSAERLKGVDSTLKIQPAELGDSAMYLCASSLAGGSTDTQYFGPGTRLTVL.

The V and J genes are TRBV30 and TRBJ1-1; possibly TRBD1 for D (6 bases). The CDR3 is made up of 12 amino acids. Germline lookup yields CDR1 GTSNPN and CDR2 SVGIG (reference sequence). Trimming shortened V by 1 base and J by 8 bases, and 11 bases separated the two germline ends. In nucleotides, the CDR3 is TGTGCCTGGAGTGGTACAGGGCTCGAAGCTTTCTTT. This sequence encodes CAWSGTGLEAFF.

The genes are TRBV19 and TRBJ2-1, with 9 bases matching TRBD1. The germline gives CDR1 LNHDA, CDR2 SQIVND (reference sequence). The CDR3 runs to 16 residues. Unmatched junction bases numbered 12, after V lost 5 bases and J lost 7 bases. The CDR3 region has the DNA TGTGCCAGTAGTGCCCCCGGGACAGGGATGGGGAATGAGCAGTTCTTC. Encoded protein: CASSAPGTGMGNEQFF.

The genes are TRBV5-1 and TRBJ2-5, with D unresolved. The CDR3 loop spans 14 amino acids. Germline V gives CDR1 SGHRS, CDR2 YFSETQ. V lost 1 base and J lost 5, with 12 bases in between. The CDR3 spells CASSLWSTAETQYF. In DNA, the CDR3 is TGCGCCAGCAGCTTGTGGTCCACGGCGGAGACCCAGTACTTC.

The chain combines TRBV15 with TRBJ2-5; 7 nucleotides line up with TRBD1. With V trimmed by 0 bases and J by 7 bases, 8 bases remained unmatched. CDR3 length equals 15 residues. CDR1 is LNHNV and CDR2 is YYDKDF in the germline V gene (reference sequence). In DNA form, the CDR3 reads TGTGCCACCAGCAGAGAGGTAGGGGGCACGGCGACCCAGTACTTC. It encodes CATSREVGGTATQYF.

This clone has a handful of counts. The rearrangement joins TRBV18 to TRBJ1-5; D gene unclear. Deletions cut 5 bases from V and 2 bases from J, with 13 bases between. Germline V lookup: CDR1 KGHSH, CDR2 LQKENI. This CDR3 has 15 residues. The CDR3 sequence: CASSSRRDGNQPQHF. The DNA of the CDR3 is TGTGCCAGCTCATCCCGTCGTGACGGCAATCAGCCCCAGCATTTT.

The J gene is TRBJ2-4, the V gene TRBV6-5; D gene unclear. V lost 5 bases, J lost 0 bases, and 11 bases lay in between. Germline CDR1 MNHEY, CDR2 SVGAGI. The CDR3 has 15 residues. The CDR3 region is CASSPDQIAKNIQYF. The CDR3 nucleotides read TGTGCCAGCAGTCCGGACCAAATAGCCAAAAACATTCAGTACTTC.

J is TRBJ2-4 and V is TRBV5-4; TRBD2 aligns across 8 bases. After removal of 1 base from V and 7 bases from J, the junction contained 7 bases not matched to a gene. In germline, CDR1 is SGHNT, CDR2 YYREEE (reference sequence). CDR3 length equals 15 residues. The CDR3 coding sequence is TGTGCCAGCAGCTTGTTCACTAGCGGCCGTAACATTCAGTACTTC. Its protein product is CASSLFTSGRNIQYF.

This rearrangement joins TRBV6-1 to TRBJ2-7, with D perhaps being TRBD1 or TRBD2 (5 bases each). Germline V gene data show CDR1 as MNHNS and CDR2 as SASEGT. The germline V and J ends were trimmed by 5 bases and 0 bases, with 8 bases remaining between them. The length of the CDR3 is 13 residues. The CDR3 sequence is CASSTGLSYEQYF. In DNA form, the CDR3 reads TGTGCCAGCAGTACGGGGCTCTCCTACGAGCAGTACTTC.

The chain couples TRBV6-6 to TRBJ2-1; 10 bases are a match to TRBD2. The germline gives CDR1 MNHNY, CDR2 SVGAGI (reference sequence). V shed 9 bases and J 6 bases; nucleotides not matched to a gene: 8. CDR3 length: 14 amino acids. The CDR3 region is CASDWASGGNEQFF. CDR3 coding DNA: TGTGCCAGTGATTGGGCTAGCGGGGGCAATGAGCAGTTCTTC.